This is a list of T cell receptor beta chains from one sample in a study of T-cell memory formation after mild COVID-19. TCRdb itself ran the 5' RACE reads through MiXCR, one entry per CDR3 protein. Of a few hundred thousand distinct CDR3 sequences listed, approximately 15% are singletons. Sequenced material: PBMCs or a T cell subset sorted from them (not recorded which). The receptors were sampled from a man younger than 35 who had mild COVID-19 (a few samples of this study predate the infection). Cell type and time point are not known. CDR3s leave out the opening cysteine and the closing phenylalanine or tryptophan.

j_gene,v_gene,CDR3aa
TRBJ2-3,TRBV5-1,ASSFGQSIPDTQY
TRBJ1-1,TRBV5-1,ASRQEPVNTEAF
TRBJ1-6,TRBV4-3,ASSQGFENSPLH
TRBJ1-1,TRBV24-1,ATSDRAGGEAF
TRBJ1-1,TRBV7-2,ASSPPLQANTEAF
TRBJ1-1,TRBV27,ASRHRQGTNTEAF
TRBJ1-5,TRBV5-4,ASSWEAGQPQH
TRBJ1-5,TRBV7-2,ASSVTGHNQPQH
TRBJ1-2,TRBV20-1,SARADRGHPYGYT
TRBJ1-1,TRBV6-6,ASSYSRQGALNTEAF
TRBJ1-5,TRBV29-1,SVGDSDQPQH
TRBJ2-7,TRBV7-2,ASSSLRGHEQY
TRBJ1-1,TRBV29-1,SASGNRAF
TRBJ2-1,TRBV9,ASSVSQPYNEQF
TRBJ1-3,TRBV27,ASSYRGPGNTIY
TRBJ1-4,TRBV6-1,ASLNRGDEKLF
TRBJ2-2,TRBV4-3,ASSRKRITNTGELF
TRBJ1-1,TRBV10-3,AISESGEGDSEAF
TRBJ2-1,TRBV20-1,SVSGGAPNEQF
TRBJ2-5,TRBV7-3,ASSNGPVETQY
TRBJ1-2,TRBV7-2,ASSSDMYGYT
TRBJ1-5,TRBV24-1,ATSLYSNQPQH
TRBJ2-5,TRBV4-1,ASSVGRWAETQY
TRBJ1-2,TRBV6-6,ASSIQGTAANYGYT
TRBJ2-1,TRBV4-1,ASSQEAGEYNEQF
TRBJ1-2,TRBV11-2,ASRNTGGGYGYT
TRBJ2-2,TRBV5-1,ASSLVGLTTGELF
TRBJ1-2,TRBV2,ASSESAIYRYT
TRBJ1-5,TRBV2,ASRWDWSGDQPQH